A selection of T cell receptor beta chains follows, all from one sample in a study of blood T cell repertoires in COVID-19. This table comes from immunoSEQ multiplex PCR, and its TCRdb copy is limited to in-frame clones, with some not included. The sample has roughly 160,000 clones; roughly 93% are singletons. The sequenced sample consisted of peripheral blood. These receptors originate from a man aged 18 to 30 with COVID-19, enrolled during active disease. CDR3s include the opening cysteine and the closing phenylalanine or tryptophan. Fields, in order: clone size, D gene, J gene, V gene, CDR3 protein, CDR3 DNA. D genes are given only for firm matches. Some rows have no size entry. The others give once, few or many, or a class for an expanded clone.

size: NA
D: NA
J: TRBJ2-1
V: TRBV30
CDR3: CAWSLGSSYNEQFF
DNA: TGTGCCTGGAGCCTCGGGAGTTCCTACAATGAGCAGTTCTTC

size: NA
D: TRBD1
J: TRBJ1-5
V: TRBV6-6
CDR3: CASSYPGTGGYQPQHF
DNA: TGTGCCAGCAGTTACCCCGGGACAGGGGGCTATCAGCCCCAGCATTTT

size: NA
D: TRBD1
J: TRBJ1-2
V: TRBV4-3
CDR3: CASSQDPTGQGAGGYTF
DNA: TGCGCCAGCAGCCAAGACCCAACGGGACAGGGGGCGGGCGGCTACACCTTC

size: NA
D: NA
J: TRBJ1-1
V: TRBV6-5
CDR3: CASPSQANTEAFF
DNA: TGTGCCAGCCCCTCGCAGGCGAACACTGAAGCTTTCTTT

size: NA
D: TRBD1
J: TRBJ2-6
V: TRBV9
CDR3: CASSVGTGNSGANVLTF
DNA: TGTGCCAGCAGCGTAGGGACAGGCAACTCTGGGGCCAACGTCCTGACTTTC

size: NA
D: NA
J: TRBJ2-3
V: TRBV29-1
CDR3: CSVEAGGTDTQYF
DNA: TGCAGCGTTGAGGCAGGGGGCACAGATACGCAGTATTTT

size: once
D: TRBD1
J: TRBJ2-3
V: TRBV24-1
CDR3: CATSDLVQGAQDTQYF
DNA: TGTGCCACCAGTGATTTAGTCCAGGGGGCACAGGATACGCAGTATTTT

size: few
D: TRBD1
J: TRBJ1-2
V: TRBV7-2
CDR3: CASSWGQGLYGYTF
DNA: TGTGCCAGCAGCTGGGGACAGGGACTTTATGGCTACACCTTC

size: NA
D: NA
J: TRBJ1-2
V: TRBV4-3
CDR3: CASSQSFAAGDYGYTF
DNA: TGCGCCAGCAGCCAATCCTTCGCGGCAGGGGACTATGGCTACACCTTC

size: once
D: NA
J: TRBJ2-5
V: TRBV11-2
CDR3: CASSRQPGVETQYF
DNA: TGTGCCAGCAGCCGACAACCAGGGGTCGAGACCCAGTACTTC

size: NA
D: NA
J: TRBJ1-1
V: TRBV5-6
CDR3: CASSLVFSKGSEAFF
DNA: TGTGCCAGCAGCTTGGTCTTCAGTAAGGGGTCTGAAGCTTTCTTT

size: NA
D: NA
J: TRBJ2-7
V: TRBV18
CDR3: CASSPAGIDRNYEQYF
DNA: TGTGCCAGCTCACCGGCCGGTATCGACAGGAACTACGAGCAGTACTTC

size: NA
D: TRBD1
J: TRBJ1-1
V: TRBV6-1
CDR3: CASRRDRGGSEAFF
DNA: TGTGCCAGCAGACGGGACAGGGGAGGTAGTGAAGCTTTCTTT

size: NA
D: NA
J: TRBJ2-5
V: TRBV18
CDR3: CASSLMTSQETQYF
DNA: TGTGCCAGCTCACTTATGACTAGCCAAGAGACCCAGTACTTC

size: few
D: NA
J: TRBJ1-5
V: TRBV7-2
CDR3: CASSSGGSSNQPQHF
DNA: TGTGCCAGCAGCTCGGGGGGCTCTAGCAATCAGCCCCAGCATTTT

size: NA
D: NA
J: TRBJ2-7
V: TRBV11-3
CDR3: CASSLCHAESSYEQYF
DNA: TGTGCCAGCAGCTTATGTCATGCGGAAAGCTCCTACGAGCAGTACTTC

size: NA
D: NA
J: TRBJ1-5
V: TRBV10-2
CDR3: CASSADSSLNQPQHF
DNA: TGCGCCAGCAGCGCGGACAGTTCGTTGAATCAGCCCCAGCATTTT

size: once
D: NA
J: TRBJ1-2
V: TRBV19
CDR3: CASSINRAGGYTF
DNA: TGTGCCAGTAGTATTAACAGGGCAGGAGGCTACACCTTC

size: NA
D: TRBD1
J: TRBJ2-1
V: TRBV24-1
CDR3: CATGDRGDNEQFF
DNA: TGTGCCACAGGGGACAGGGGCGACAATGAGCAGTTCTTC

size: NA
D: NA
J: TRBJ1-1
V: TRBV18
CDR3: CASSPPLGRNTEAFF
DNA: TGTGCCAGCTCACCACCACTGGGGCGAAACACTGAAGCTTTCTTT

size: NA
D: NA
J: TRBJ2-7
V: TRBV9
CDR3: CASSSSTGHSYEQYF
DNA: TGTGCCAGCAGCTCTTCTACGGGACACTCCTACGAGCAGTACTTC

size: NA
D: NA
J: TRBJ1-4
V: TRBV6-5
CDR3: CASSRGQHREKLFF
DNA: TGTGCCAGCAGTAGAGGACAACACCGCGAAAAACTGTTTTTT

size: NA
D: NA
J: TRBJ2-3
V: TRBV5-8
CDR3: CASSLRTRTDTQYF
DNA: TGTGCCAGCAGCTTGCGGACACGCACAGATACGCAGTATTTT

size: NA
D: NA
J: TRBJ2-7
V: TRBV6-6
CDR3: CASSRSMYEQYF
DNA: TGTGCCAGCAGTCGATCTATGTACGAGCAGTACTTC

size: NA
D: TRBD1
J: TRBJ1-2
V: TRBV28
CDR3: CASSSELDRLRVGYTF
DNA: TGTGCCAGCAGTTCCGAGTTGGACAGGTTAAGGGTTGGCTACACCTTC

size: once
D: NA
J: TRBJ1-5
V: TRBV7-9
CDR3: CASSTERQPQHF
DNA: TGTGCCAGCAGCACGGAGCGTCAGCCCCAGCATTTT

size: once
D: NA
J: TRBJ2-7
V: TRBV29-1
CDR3: CSVEGTEVYEQYF
DNA: TGCAGCGTTGAAGGGACAGAAGTCTACGAGCAGTACTTC

size: NA
D: NA
J: TRBJ2-7
V: TRBV27
CDR3: CASSSPSDEQYF
DNA: TGTGCCAGCAGTTCCCCTTCGGACGAGCAGTACTTC

size: NA
D: TRBD2
J: TRBJ2-5
V: TRBV28
CDR3: CASSLVSGRASSTQYF
DNA: TGTGCCAGCAGTTTAGTGAGCGGGAGGGCCTCATCCACCCAGTACTTC

size: NA
D: NA
J: TRBJ2-7
V: TRBV9
CDR3: CASSVAETNYEQYF
DNA: TGTGCCAGCAGCGTAGCGGAGACTAATTACGAGCAGTACTTC

size: NA
D: NA
J: TRBJ2-1
V: TRBV25-1
CDR3: CASSYRTTNEQFF
DNA: TGTGCCAGCAGTTACAGGACTACTAATGAGCAGTTCTTC

size: NA
D: NA
J: TRBJ2-7
V: TRBV13
CDR3: CASSLGRGEQYF
DNA: TGTGCCAGCAGCTTAGGAAGAGGCGAGCAGTACTTC

size: once
D: NA
J: TRBJ1-2
V: TRBV6-5
CDR3: CASRPLGRTIGYTF
DNA: TGTGCCAGCAGGCCATTGGGACGGACTATTGGCTACACCTTC

size: NA
D: NA
J: TRBJ1-1
V: TRBV28
CDR3: CATEQGEAFF
DNA: TGTGCCACCGAACAGGGTGAAGCTTTCTTT

size: once
D: NA
J: TRBJ1-2
V: TRBV3-1/TRBV3-2
CDR3: CASSQEPSTGSSYGYTF
DNA: TGTGCCAGCAGCCAAGAACCTTCGACCGGCTCTAGCTATGGCTACACCTTC

size: NA
D: NA
J: TRBJ1-1
V: TRBV3-1/TRBV3-2
CDR3: CASSQDDFNTEAFF
DNA: TGTGCCAGCAGCCAAGACGACTTTAACACTGAAGCTTTCTTT

size: NA
D: NA
J: TRBJ1-1
V: TRBV10-3
CDR3: CAISESAGRRGTEAFF
DNA: TGTGCCATCAGTGAGTCGGCAGGGCGGCGAGGAACTGAAGCTTTCTTT

size: NA
D: TRBD2
J: TRBJ2-7
V: TRBV6-1
CDR3: CASREGSAGGYEQYF
DNA: TGTGCCAGCAGGGAAGGAAGCGCGGGAGGGTACGAGCAGTACTTC

size: NA
D: NA
J: TRBJ2-1
V: TRBV29-1
CDR3: CSVGRSSYNEQFF
DNA: TGCAGCGTTGGTCGGTCTTCCTACAATGAGCAGTTCTTC

size: NA
D: TRBD1
J: TRBJ2-7
V: TRBV6-5
CDR3: CASSSPRGRVDEQYF
DNA: TGTGCCAGCAGTTCCCCGAGGGGGCGCGTCGACGAGCAGTACTTC

size: few
D: TRBD2
J: TRBJ2-2
V: TRBV7-2
CDR3: CASSVLAGGRGELFF
DNA: TGTGCCAGCAGCGTACTAGCGGGAGGGCGCGGGGAGCTGTTTTTT

size: NA
D: NA
J: TRBJ1-2
V: TRBV28
CDR3: CASKTANYGYTF
DNA: TGTGCCAGCAAGACTGCGAACTATGGCTACACCTTC

size: NA
D: NA
J: TRBJ1-1
V: TRBV24-1
CDR3: CATSDFRPEAFF
DNA: TGTGCCACCAGTGATTTCAGGCCTGAAGCTTTCTTT

size: NA
D: NA
J: TRBJ2-7
V: TRBV28
CDR3: CASSGANLQGSYEQYF
DNA: TGTGCCAGCAGTGGAGCCAACCTGCAGGGATCCTACGAGCAGTACTTC

size: once
D: TRBD1
J: TRBJ2-7
V: TRBV7-2
CDR3: CASSLGWTGSEEQYF
DNA: TGTGCCAGCAGCTTAGGATGGACAGGGTCTGAGGAGCAGTACTTC

size: NA
D: NA
J: TRBJ1-3
V: TRBV7-2
CDR3: CASSGQVIAQGTGNTIYF
DNA: TGTGCCAGCTCAGGCCAAGTTATCGCCCAGGGTACTGGAAACACCATATATTTT

size: few
D: NA
J: TRBJ1-2
V: TRBV29-1
CDR3: CSVEDRGYGYTF
DNA: TGCAGCGTTGAAGATCGGGGATATGGCTACACCTTC

size: NA
D: NA
J: TRBJ1-1
V: TRBV7-7
CDR3: CASSTGQRREGTEAFF
DNA: TGTGCTAGCAGCACCGGACAGAGGCGGGAGGGGACTGAAGCTTTCTTT

size: once
D: NA
J: TRBJ1-4
V: TRBV4-1
CDR3: CASSHPFRTNEKLLF
DNA: TGCGCCAGCAGCCACCCCTTTCGCACTAATGAAAAACTGCTTTTT

size: NA
D: NA
J: TRBJ1-1
V: TRBV5-6
CDR3: CASSLVDRESTEAFF
DNA: TGTGCCAGCAGCTTGGTGGATAGGGAGAGCACTGAAGCTTTCTTT

size: NA
D: TRBD2
J: TRBJ2-7
V: TRBV3-1/TRBV3-2
CDR3: CASSTSQVGRAYEQYF
DNA: TGTGCCAGCAGCACGTCTCAGGTCGGGAGGGCCTACGAGCAGTACTTC

size: NA
D: TRBD1
J: TRBJ1-2
V: TRBV28
CDR3: CASSRDSILYGYTF
DNA: TGTGCCAGCAGTCGGGACAGCATCCTATATGGCTACACCTTC

size: NA
D: NA
J: TRBJ1-1
V: TRBV24-1
CDR3: CATSGGGTEAFF
DNA: TGTGCCACCAGTGGGGGGGGCACTGAAGCTTTCTTT

size: NA
D: NA
J: TRBJ2-5
V: TRBV7-2
CDR3: CASSLVAGFQETQYF
DNA: TGTGCCAGCAGCTTAGTGGCAGGGTTTCAAGAGACCCAGTACTTC

size: NA
D: TRBD1
J: TRBJ1-1
V: TRBV2
CDR3: CASSETGARNTEAFF
DNA: TGTGCCAGCAGTGAGACAGGGGCCAGGAACACTGAAGCTTTCTTT